What follows are 31 T cell receptor beta chains derived from one specimen sequenced in a study of cytomegalovirus exposure and HLA in healthy donors. With 60 Vbeta and 13 Jbeta primers, the PCR was carried out. Sequencing used immunoSEQ multiplex PCR; TCRdb keeps in-frame clones, though not all of them. The table lists 150,000 to 200,000 clones, about three quarters of them singletons. The specimen sequenced was PBMCs. The source of these receptors is a girl aged 5-17 years in good health and CMV-seronegative.

This clone was recorded only once. This chain connects TRBV5-8 to TRBJ1-4; 7 bases line up with TRBD1. The V and J ends lost 4 bases and 6 bases, in that order; junction bases with no gene match: 15. Germline V gene lookup returns CDR1 SGHTS and CDR2 YDEGEE. The CDR3 covers 17 residues. Written as DNA, the CDR3 is TGTGCCAGCAGCGGGGGACAGCTTAATCGGGCAGATGAAAAACTGTTTTTT. Protein sequence: CASSGGQLNRADEKLFF.

The V gene is TRBV6-5, the J gene TRBJ1-2; 9 bases align to TRBD1. Losses at the gene ends were 3 bases for V and 8 bases for J; bases not matched to a gene: 10. The CDR3 extends over 15 amino acids. Germline CDR1 reads MNHEY; CDR2 reads SVGAGI. CDR3 protein: CASSYEGQGVEGYTF. The CDR3 DNA sequence: TGTGCCAGCAGTTATGAGGGACAGGGTGTCGAGGGCTACACCTTC.

The V gene is TRBV9, the J gene TRBJ2-1, with TRBD1 identical over 9 bases. V shed 4 bases, J shed 4 bases, and the junction held 6 bases outside the gene matches. Germline V gene lookup returns CDR1 SGDLS and CDR2 YYNGEE. The CDR3 consists of 15 residues. CDR3 DNA sequence: TGTGCCAGCAGCCCTCGACAGGGGGGGTACAATGAGCAGTTCTTC. Translation gives CASSPRQGGYNEQFF.

The V and J genes are TRBV10-1 and TRBJ1-5, with TRBD1 matching over 8 bases. The germline gives CDR1 WNHNN, CDR2 SYGVQD (reference sequence). V dropped 0 bases and J dropped 11; count of bases not matched to a gene: 30. The CDR3 is 22 amino acids. The CDR3 coding sequence is TGCGCCAGCAGTGAGTCGTTCCAGGGGGCATTCGGGCGACGGGGGTCCCATCGATCCCAGCATTTT. It codes for CASSESFQGAFGRRGSHRSQHF.

The chain recombines TRBV28 with TRBJ2-1; 9 bases are shared with TRBD1. Per germline, CDR1 MDHEN and CDR2 SYDVKM. The CDR3 runs 15 residues. The V and J ends lost 5 bases and 8 bases, in that order; junction bases with no gene match: 10. The CDR3 DNA is TGTGCCAGCAGTGCCCCGGGACAGGGTGAGGATGAGCAGTTCTTC. It translates to CASSAPGQGEDEQFF.

The chain recombines TRBV6-5 with TRBJ2-7, with a tentative D call TRBD1 (5 bases). Looked up from germline, CDR1 is MNHEY and CDR2 is SVGAGI. Trimming took 5 bases from V and 3 from J, leaving 11 bases between them. This CDR3 has 13 residues. The CDR3 nucleotides read TGTGCCAGCAGTAAGACAGTAAACTACGAGCAGTACTTC. It codes for CASSKTVNYEQYF.

This clone occurred once. The chain combines TRBV10-3 with TRBJ1-6; 7 bases are a match to TRBD1. Germline CDR1 reads ENHRY; CDR2 reads SYGVKD. V trimming: 0 bases; J trimming: 4 bases; junction bases outside the gene matches: 9. The CDR3 consists of 18 residues. CDR3 loop: CAISESRGRGSYNSPLHF. DNA of the CDR3: TGTGCCATCAGTGAGTCGAGGGGGCGAGGGTCTTATAATTCACCCCTCCACTTT.

CDR3 sequence (DNA): TGTGCCAGCGCAGCGGGGGGGCCACTGGAGACCCAGTACTTC. It codes for CASAAGGPLETQYF. The chain links TRBV11-3 to TRBJ2-5; 10 bases agree with TRBD2. Germline assignment: CDR1 SGHNT and CDR2 YENEEA. The CDR3 has 14 residues. The V and J ends lost 8 bases and 5 bases, in that order; junction bases with no gene match: 8.

This clone was picked up many times. The genes are TRBV7-9 and TRBJ1-1; unclear D gene. From germline, CDR1 is SEHNR and CDR2 FQNEAQ (reference sequence). Deletions cut 6 bases from V and 6 bases from J, with 14 bases between. The CDR3 consists of 13 residues. This CDR3 is CASRPVGLAEAFF. The CDR3 DNA reads as TGTGCCAGCAGACCCGTCGGACTCGCTGAAGCTTTCTTT.

The V call is TRBV23-1, the J call TRBJ2-5, with TRBD2 matching over 7 bases. TRBV23-1 is an ORF for which the function is uncertain. CDR3 length: 16 amino acids. After removal of 1 base from V and 4 bases from J, the junction contained 9 bases not matched to a gene. CDR3 coding DNA: TGCGCCAGCAGTCAATATAGGGCTAGCGGTGGAGAGACCCAGTACTTC. Amino acid sequence: CASSQYRASGGETQYF.

The chain is built from TRBV11-2 and TRBJ1-6; no clear D. The V end was cut by 0 bases, the J end by 7 bases, with 10 bases between. The CDR3 totals 15 residues. Germline CDR1 SGHAT, CDR2 FQNNGV. The CDR3 region has the DNA TGTGCCAGCAGCTTAGATTCGGTCTCGAATTCACCCCTCCACTTT. Its protein product is CASSLDSVSNSPLHF.

This clone was recorded a few times. The chain employs TRBV30 and TRBJ2-3; no clear D gene. Germline CDR1 and CDR2: GTSNPN and SVGIG (reference sequence). V was clipped by 0 bases and J by 1 base, with 8 bases between them. CDR3 size: 14 residues. The CDR3 spells CAWSVLARTDTQYF. The CDR3 DNA sequence: TGTGCCTGGAGTGTGTTAGCCCGCACAGATACGCAGTATTTT. The full variable domain, its missing parts supplied by reference TRBV30 and TRBJ2-3, is SQTIHQWPATLVQPVGSPLSLECTVEGTSNPNLYWYRQAAGRGLQLLFYSVGIGQISSEVPQNLSASRPQDRQFILSSKKLLLSDSGFYLCAWSVLARTDTQYFGPGTRLTVL.

V gene TRBV6-1 combines with J gene TRBJ1-1; D gene uncertain. V was pared by 4 bases and J by 1 base, with 10 bases between. Germline V lookup: CDR1 MNHNS, CDR2 SASEGT. This CDR3 has 14 amino acids. CDR3 coding DNA: TGTGCCAGCAGTGTCGTGGCAGGGAACACTGAAGCTTTCTTT. Translation gives CASSVVAGNTEAFF.

The gene calls are TRBV2 and TRBJ2-3, with D perhaps TRBD2 (7 bases). Trimming stripped 8 bases from V and 6 bases from J, with 12 bases between. The CDR3 has 12 residues. Germline-derived CDR1 and CDR2 are SNHLY and FYNNEI. In nucleotides, the CDR3 is TGTGCCAGCGGGGGGGCCGGTGATACGCAGTATTTT. Translating it yields CASGGAGDTQYF.

The V and J genes are TRBV19 and TRBJ1-6, with D perhaps TRBD1 (5 bases). The CDR3 totals 13 residues. Germline CDR1 and CDR2: LNHDA and SQIVND (reference sequence). The V end was cut by 5 bases, the J end by 7 bases, with 9 bases between. CDR3 nucleotides: TGTGCCAGTAGTCCCACAGGAAATTCACCCCTCCACTTT. Protein: CASSPTGNSPLHF.

The genes are TRBV7-2 and TRBJ2-1; 8 bases are shared with TRBD2. This CDR3 contains 13 residues. The germline V gene has CDR1 SGHTA and CDR2 FQGNSA. With 5 bases clipped from V and 7 bases from J, the junction kept 4 bases outside the gene matches. CDR3: CASSRLARNEQFF. CDR3 nucleotide sequence: TGTGCCAGCAGCCGACTAGCGCGGAATGAGCAGTTCTTC.

This chain joins TRBV2 and TRBJ2-4; TRBD1 aligns across 9 bases. The ends lost 7 bases at V and 7 bases at J; junction bases unmatched: 11. CDR1 is SNHLY, CDR2 FYNNEI, per germline. The CDR3 spans 15 residues. CDR3 DNA: TGTGCCAGCAAATACGGGGGACAGGGTTGGAACATTCAGTACTTC. Translated: CASKYGGQGWNIQYF.

The rearrangement uses TRBV7-6 and TRBJ2-7; 9 bases are shared with TRBD1. The CDR3 extends over 18 amino acids. Losses at the gene ends were 2 bases for V and 0 bases for J; bases not matched to a gene: 11. Germline CDR1 is SGHVS and CDR2 is FNYEAQ. In DNA, the CDR3 is TGTGCCAGCAGCTTAAGGGGACAGGGACGTCTCGGCTCCTACGAGCAGTACTTC. Amino acid sequence: CASSLRGQGRLGSYEQYF.

This clone was recorded only once. V is TRBV9 and J is TRBJ2-7, with D perhaps matching TRBD2 (5 bases). Germline assignment: CDR1 SGDLS and CDR2 YYNGEE. V lost 0 bases and J lost 5, with 21 bases in between. The CDR3 is 17 amino acids. CDR3 amino acids: CASSVDPQSGIRHEQYF. Written as DNA, the CDR3 is TGTGCCAGCAGCGTAGATCCGCAGAGCGGAATCCGCCACGAGCAGTACTTC.

The chain combines TRBV5-1 with TRBJ2-7; TRBD1 agrees at 9 bases. Germline V lookup: CDR1 SGHRS, CDR2 YFSETQ. J lost 6 bases, V lost 0 bases, and 4 bases had no gene match. CDR3 length: 14 residues. CDR3 DNA sequence: TGCGCCAGCAGCTTGGGACAGGGGGTTGGCGAGCAGTACTTC. This encodes CASSLGQGVGEQYF.

The chain has TRBV29-1 and TRBJ1-6, with 9 bases identical to TRBD1. V was clipped by 6 bases and J by 7 bases; unmatched bases: 7. This CDR3 is built from 14 residues. The germline V gene encodes CDR1 SQVTM and CDR2 ANQGSEA. CDR3 nucleotide sequence: TGCAGCGTAGCAACCGGGACAGGGAATTCACCCCTCCACTTT. Its translation is CSVATGTGNSPLHF.

The J gene is TRBJ1-2, the V gene TRBV5-1; 8 bases match TRBD1. V lost 1 base, J lost 7 bases, and 9 bases stayed unmatched. Germline CDR1 reads SGHRS; CDR2 reads YFSETQ. The CDR3 has 15 residues. Here the CDR3 reads CASSLFQGALGGYTF. The CDR3 DNA sequence: TGCGCCAGCAGCTTGTTTCAGGGGGCTTTAGGTGGCTACACCTTC. The whole variable domain, filled in from reference TRBV5-1 and TRBJ1-2, reads KAGVTQTPRYLIKTRGQQVTLSCSPISGHRSVSWYQQTPGQGLQFLFEYFSETQRNKGNFPGRFSGRQFSNSRSEMNVSTLELGDSALYLCASSLFQGALGGYTFGSGTRLTVV.

The V call is TRBV6-1, the J call TRBJ2-5; D call uncertain. Trimming cost V 5 bases and J 2 bases, with 9 bases left between them. The V gene's germline CDR1 is MNHNS and CDR2 SASEGT. The CDR3 loop spans 13 amino acids. The CDR3 bases are TGTGCCAGCAGTTATCGGGTTCAAGAGACCCAGTACTTC. It specifies CASSYRVQETQYF.

The CDR3 nucleotides read TGTGCCAGCAGCTCAGGCTATGGCTACACCTTC. Its translation: CASSSGYGYTF. The chain employs TRBV7-2 and TRBJ1-2, with D unresolved. The length of the CDR3 is 11 residues. V was clipped by 4 bases and J by 4 bases, with 4 bases between them. The germline V gene has CDR1 SGHTA and CDR2 FQGNSA.

The J gene is TRBJ2-2, the V gene TRBV27; D is uncertain. The germline V and J ends were trimmed by 4 bases and 7 bases, with 4 bases remaining between them. Germline CDR1 and CDR2: MNHEY and SMNVEV (reference sequence). The CDR3 runs to 11 residues. The CDR3: CASSYSGELFF. The CDR3 nucleotides read TGTGCCAGCAGTTACAGCGGGGAGCTGTTTTTT.

The V gene is TRBV30, the J gene TRBJ1-6; D is ambiguous. The CDR3 contains 14 residues. CDR1 is GTSNPN, CDR2 SVGIG, per germline (reference sequence). V was shortened by 0 bases and J by 0 bases, with 3 bases between the two germline ends. CDR3 DNA sequence: TGTGCCTGGAGTGTTAGCTCCTATAATTCACCCCTCCACTTT. Translated: CAWSVSSYNSPLHF.

This clone was seen more than once but under ten times. V and J are TRBV18 and TRBJ1-1; possibly TRBD1 for D (5 bases). V gave up 4 bases and J gave up 1 base, with 7 bases separating them. CDR1 KGHSH and CDR2 LQKENI come from the germline V gene. The CDR3 sequence is 13 residues long. The CDR3 DNA follows: TGTGCCAGCTCACAAGGACAGAACACTGAAGCTTTCTTT. It encodes CASSQGQNTEAFF.

The V gene is TRBV30, the J gene TRBJ2-3, with a weak D call TRBD2 (5 bases). Germline CDR1 reads GTSNPN; CDR2 reads SVGIG (reference sequence). The V end was cut by 4 bases, the J end by 4 bases, with 18 bases between. The CDR3 has 15 amino acids. The CDR3 is CAWTSEGSPSDTQYF. Written as DNA, the CDR3 is TGTGCCTGGACGTCTGAGGGTAGCCCCTCAGATACGCAGTATTTT.

CDR3 loop: CASSLAGTGAPRIQYF. DNA of the CDR3: TGCGCCAGCAGCTTGGCGGGGACAGGGGCACCTAGGATTCAGTACTTC. The chain is built from TRBV5-1 and TRBJ2-4, with 10 bases identical to TRBD1. CDR1 SGHRS and CDR2 YFSETQ come from the germline V gene. The CDR3 has 16 residues. The ends lost 0 bases at V and 10 bases at J; junction bases unmatched: 10.

The chain combines TRBV5-6 with TRBJ1-2; D call uncertain. The CDR3 is 14 amino acids. Germline V lookup: CDR1 SGHDT, CDR2 YYEEEE. Trimming took off 4 bases at V and 7 bases at J, with 17 bases between the two ends. The DNA of the CDR3 is TGTGCCAGCAGCCCCGCCCGAGGCGTTATTGGCTACACCTTC. Amino acid sequence: CASSPARGVIGYTF. The full variable domain, with the rest looked up from reference TRBV5-6 and TRBJ1-2, is DAGVTQSPTHLIKTRGQQVTLRCSPKSGHDTVSWYQQALGQGPQFIFQYYEEEERQRGNFPDRFSGHQFPNYSSELNVNALLLGDSALYLCASSPARGVIGYTFGSGTRLTVV.

The V call is TRBV5-6, the J call TRBJ2-5, with 8 nucleotides matching TRBD2. The J call may be faulty, since TRBJ2-7 better matches the DNA end. In germline, CDR1 is SGHDT, CDR2 YYEEEE. The CDR3 sequence is 15 residues long. CDR3 region: CASSPGGVGSYEQYF. Here the CDR3 DNA reads TGTGCCTCCTCTCCGGGAGGGGTAGGGTCCTACGAGCAGTACTTC.